This is a list of T cell receptor beta chains from one sample in a study of shared clonotypes between healthy human individuals. TCRdb's table, derived via immunoSEQ multiplex PCR, lists solely in-frame clones and lacks some. This sample has about 2 million clones, with about 95% found just once. Sequenced sample: naive CD8+ T cells sorted from blood. These receptors were taken from a man aged 18 to 30 in good health. CDR3s include the opening cysteine and the closing phenylalanine or tryptophan. The order of the fields is CDR3 length, D gene, V gene, J gene, clone size, CDR3 DNA, CDR3 protein. The D gene is left open where the match is weak. Clone size is given for some rows only: seen once, a few or many times, or a class if the clone is expanded.

15	TRBD1	TRBV6-6	TRBJ1-2	once	TGTGCCAGCAGTCAGGAGACAGGGGGGTTGGTAGGCTACACCTTC	CASSQETGGLVGYTF
15	.	TRBV4-1	TRBJ2-3	.	TGCGCCAGCAGCCTGGCGGGGCCCAACACAGATACGCAGTATTTT	CASSLAGPNTDTQYF
10	.	TRBV6-1	TRBJ2-7	.	TGTGCCAGCGAAGCCTACGAGCAGTACTTC	CASEAYEQYF
16	.	TRBV7-2	TRBJ2-6	.	TGTGCCAGCAGCTTAGATGTGGGGACTGGGGCCAACGTCCTGACTTTC	CASSLDVGTGANVLTF
16	TRBD2	TRBV5-5	TRBJ2-7	.	TGTGCCAGCAGCGGGTTAGCGGGCGAAAGCTCCTACGAGCAGTACTTC	CASSGLAGESSYEQYF
14	.	TRBV11-2	TRBJ1-6	.	TGTGCCAGCCGCTTGGGGGGCGGAAATTCACCCCTCCACTTT	CASRLGGGNSPLHF
14	.	TRBV10-3	TRBJ1-2	.	TGTGCCACATCCAAGGAAGGAGCTAACTATGGCTACACCTTC	CATSKEGANYGYTF
13	.	TRBV9	TRBJ2-7	.	TGTGCCAGCAGCGTAGCTTCCACCTACGAGCAGTACTTC	CASSVASTYEQYF
15	.	TRBV7-9	TRBJ1-4	.	TGTGCCAGCAGCTCCGTCCAGGCAACTAATGAAAAACTGTTTTTT	CASSSVQATNEKLFF
16	.	TRBV6-6	TRBJ1-4	once	TGTGCCAGCAGTTACGGGAGTAGGGGCCCTAATGAAAAACTGTTTTTT	CASSYGSRGPNEKLFF
10	.	TRBV4-2	TRBJ1-2	.	TGTGCCAGCAGCCAAGAAGAGACTCTCTTC	CASSQEETLF
14	.	TRBV13	TRBJ2-7	.	TGTGCCAGCAGCTTAGGCCAGGATTTCTACGAGCAGTACTTC	CASSLGQDFYEQYF
14	.	TRBV6-1	TRBJ2-7	once	TGTGCCAGCAGTGAAAACCCACCTCCCTACGAGCAGTACTTC	CASSENPPPYEQYF
14	TRBD1	TRBV19	TRBJ1-5	.	TGTGCCAGTAGTGTGGGACAGGTAAATCAGCCCCAGCATTTT	CASSVGQVNQPQHF
14	.	TRBV11-2	TRBJ1-2	.	TGTGCCAGCAGCCCCCCAGGGGATAGAGGGGGCTACACCTTC	CASSPPGDRGGYTF
16	.	TRBV21-1	TRBJ2-2	.	TGTGCCAGCAGCAAAGGAGGCGGGAGAGGCACCGGGGAGCTGTTTTTT	CASSKGGGRGTGELFF
18	.	TRBV19	TRBJ1-4	.	TGTGCCAGTAGTATCCGCGAGGCCGGGGGCGAAGGTAATGAAAAACTGTTTTTT	CASSIREAGGEGNEKLFF
14	TRBD2	TRBV4-1	TRBJ2-5	.	TGCGCCAGCAGCCAAGAACTGGGACTAGAGGCCCAGTACTTC	CASSQELGLEAQYF
15	.	TRBV4-1	TRBJ1-5	.	TGCGCCAGCAGCCAGGGGCCAGCGGGCAATCAGCCCCAGCATTTT	CASSQGPAGNQPQHF
14	.	TRBV27	TRBJ2-3	.	TGTGCCAGCAGTTTTCGAGAAAGCGGAGATACGCAGTATTTT	CASSFRESGDTQYF
15	.	TRBV9	TRBJ2-5	.	TGTGCCAGCAGCGAGGGGACACTAGGTGGGGAGACCCAGTACTTC	CASSEGTLGGETQYF
12	.	TRBV6-5	TRBJ1-5	.	TGTGCCAGCAGTTACCCTGGGGAGCCCCAGCATTTT	CASSYPGEPQHF
13	.	TRBV11-2	TRBJ1-1	.	TGTGCCAGCAGACAGGTAGCGTACACTGAAGCTTTCTTT	CASRQVAYTEAFF
12	.	TRBV7-9	TRBJ2-7	.	TGTGCCAGCGCCCAGGACTCGACGGAGCAGTACTTC	CASAQDSTEQYF
12	.	TRBV14	TRBJ1-3	.	TGTGCCAGCAGCTTCGAGGGAAACACCATATATTTT	CASSFEGNTIYF
13	.	TRBV27	TRBJ1-2	.	TGTGCCAGCAGTCGGACCCCCAACTATGGCTACACCTTC	CASSRTPNYGYTF
15	.	TRBV6-5	TRBJ1-3	.	TGTGCCAGCAGTTACCTGGGGGGTCATGGAAACACCATATATTTT	CASSYLGGHGNTIYF
14	.	TRBV6-5	TRBJ2-1	.	TGTGCCAGCAGTTACCTTGCAGGTTGGAACGAGCAGTTCTTC	CASSYLAGWNEQFF
17	.	TRBV14	TRBJ2-5	.	TGTGCCAGCAGCCAAGTATCCGGGGGCTACGGCCAAGAGACCCAGTACTTC	CASSQVSGGYGQETQYF
12	.	TRBV30	TRBJ2-2	.	TGTGCCTGGAGTGTGGAGGTCGGGGAGCTGTTTTTT	CAWSVEVGELFF
17	.	TRBV28	TRBJ1-2	.	TGTGCCAGCAGTTTAACGCCGATGGGGGGATCGGGCTATGGCTACACCTTC	CASSLTPMGGSGYGYTF
15	.	TRBV27	TRBJ1-1	.	TGTGCCAGCAGTCCGGGGTCTTTAGACAGCACTGTTAGTTTCTTT	CASSPGSLDSTVSFF
13	.	TRBV9	TRBJ1-1	few	TGTGCCAGCAGCGTCGGGCCGAACACTGAAGCTTTCTTT	CASSVGPNTEAFF
14	.	TRBV10-3	TRBJ1-2	.	TGTGCCATCAGTGAAATTGACAGCCACTATGGCTACACCTTC	CAISEIDSHYGYTF
16	.	TRBV5-6	TRBJ2-5	.	TGTGCCAGCAGCTTGGACAGCTCGTGGGGCCAAGAGACCCAGTACTTC	CASSLDSSWGQETQYF
12	.	TRBV7-9	TRBJ1-1	once	TGTGCCAGCAGCTTATGGGGTAAAGAAGCTTTCTTT	CASSLWGKEAFF
16	.	TRBV4-1	TRBJ2-1	once	TGCGCCAGCAGCCAAGATCCCGCCTTCGACTCCAATGAGCAGTTCTTC	CASSQDPAFDSNEQFF
15	TRBD1	TRBV9	TRBJ1-5	.	TGTGCCAGCAGCGAACAGGGGTCGAGCAATCAGCCCCAGCATTTT	CASSEQGSSNQPQHF
16	TRBD2	TRBV2	TRBJ2-5	.	TGTGCCAGCAGTGCCCCCTTTTCTAGCGGGGAAGAGACCCAGTACTTC	CASSAPFSSGEETQYF